These T cell receptor beta chains were read from a single sample in a study of cytomegalovirus exposure and HLA in healthy donors. The table came from immunoSEQ multiplex PCR; TCRdb's copy has only in-frame clones and leaves some out. Among 160,000 or so clones listed, 84% were seen once. The sample taken for sequencing was PBMCs. The source is a man aged 25 to 40 in good health and CMV-seropositive. Both conserved end residues are part of each CDR3. D genes are given only for firm matches. Size values are once, few and many counts, or a class for expanded clones, and some rows have none.

>once|TRBV28|TRBJ2-5|NA
TGTGCCAGCAGTTCAGGCTCCGTGAGAATAGAGACCCAGTACTTC
CASSSGSVRIETQYF
>NA|TRBV28|TRBJ2-5|NA
TGTGCCAGCAGTTTAGGAGGGGGCGGAGAGACCCAGTACTTC
CASSLGGGGETQYF
>few|TRBV11-2|TRBJ1-2|NA
TGTGCCAGCAGCTTAGAGGGGAGCGGCTACACCTTC
CASSLEGSGYTF
>NA|TRBV27|TRBJ1-2|NA
TGTGCCAGCAGTTTATCGAGGGTTAACTATGGCTACACCTTC
CASSLSRVNYGYTF
>NA|TRBV4-1|TRBJ2-1|TRBD2
TGCGCCAGCAGCCAAGATCCGACTAGCTCATGGGAGCAGTTCTTC
CASSQDPTSSWEQFF
>NA|TRBV11-2|TRBJ2-1|TRBD2
TGTGCCAGCAGCTTAGCTAGCGGGACCTACAATGAGCAGTTCTTC
CASSLASGTYNEQFF
>NA|TRBV19|TRBJ1-1|NA
TGTGCCAGTAGTATACCAGGGCTGGTGGCTGAAGCTTTCTTT
CASSIPGLVAEAFF
>NA|TRBV6-6|TRBJ2-7|TRBD2
TGTGCCAGCAGGGGACTAGCTTTATCCTACGAGCAGTACTTC
CASRGLALSYEQYF
>NA|TRBV10-1|TRBJ1-1|NA
TGCGCCAGCAGCTTCGACAGGATCGAAGCTTTCTTT
CASSFDRIEAFF
>once|TRBV27|TRBJ2-2|TRBD2
TGTGCCACCAAGGGGACTAGCGGGATCACCGGGGAGCTGTTTTTT
CATKGTSGITGELFF
>NA|TRBV18|TRBJ2-3|NA
TGTGCCAGCTCTCGCACCAAGGCACTAGCAGATACGCAGTATTTT
CASSRTKALADTQYF
>NA|TRBV2|TRBJ2-1|TRBD2
TGTGCCAGCAGTAGGGGACTAGCGGGATCCAATGAGCAGTTCTTC
CASSRGLAGSNEQFF
>once|TRBV5-1|TRBJ1-3|NA
TGCGCCAGCAGCTTGGGAGTGACTGGAAACACCATATATTTT
CASSLGVTGNTIYF
>NA|TRBV10-3|TRBJ1-2|NA
TGTGCCGCAACCGCAGGCTTGGCTAACTATGGCTACACCTTC
CAATAGLANYGYTF
>NA|TRBV29-1|TRBJ1-5|TRBD1
TGCAGCGTTCGAGTGGAGGGGGCCATCTCGAGGGGCAATCAGCCCCAGCATTTT
CSVRVEGAISRGNQPQHF
>few|TRBV6-1|TRBJ2-2|NA
TGTGCCAGCAGTGAAGCGCTAGTGGGGCAAGGAACCGGGGAGCTGTTTTTT
CASSEALVGQGTGELFF
>NA|TRBV9|TRBJ2-2|NA
TGTGCCAGCAGCGCCGTGGGGAAGGGGAACGGGGAGCTGTTTTTT
CASSAVGKGNGELFF
>NA|TRBV7-2|TRBJ1-1|NA
TGTGCCAGCAGCCCTCCCCGAAGGGGTGAAGCTTTCTTT
CASSPPRRGEAFF
>NA|TRBV2|TRBJ2-2|NA
TGTGCCAGCAGTGTGAGGAAGGGGGTCCGGGGGGCCGGGGAGCTGTTTTTT
CASSVRKGVRGAGELFF
>NA|TRBV6-5|TRBJ2-3|NA
TGTGCCAGCAGGGACTCGGATACAGATACGCAGTATTTT
CASRDSDTDTQYF
>NA|TRBV30|TRBJ2-3|TRBD2
TGTGCCTGGACCCCGGGACTAAGCACAGATACGCAGTATTTT
CAWTPGLSTDTQYF
>NA|TRBV28|TRBJ2-7|TRBD1
TGTGCCAGCAGTCCCCTTCAGGGGGCCACCTCCGAGCAGTACTTC
CASSPLQGATSEQYF
>many|TRBV2|TRBJ2-7|NA
TGTGCCAGCAGTGAACATCACTGGGGGGGGCAGGAGGAGCAGTACTTC
CASSEHHWGGQEEQYF
>NA|TRBV5-1|TRBJ2-3|NA
TGCGCCAGCAGCCGGGACTTAGGGTCAGATACGCAGTATTTT
CASSRDLGSDTQYF
>NA|TRBV6-5|TRBJ1-1|NA
TGTGCCAGCAGTTACTCGGGCAATCCAGGGCGGACTGAAGCTTTCTTT
CASSYSGNPGRTEAFF